The clone carrying this T cell receptor (beta chain) was detected ten times or more. What it binds is unknown. Described time point: newly diagnosed GD, antithyroid drugs for less than 3 months. The TCR library used RNA extracted from PBMCs. The authors drew patients from an endocrinology department in Xi'an, China. CDR3 length equals 15 residues. Germline-derived CDR1 and CDR2 are MGHRA and YSYEKL. Losses at the gene ends were 5 bases for V and 3 bases for J; bases not matched to a gene: 7. These data belong to a study of regulatory T cells in long-lasting Graves disease. CDR3 regions were amplified by Arm-PCR using iRepertoire HTBI primers to build TCR beta libraries. Authors' methods: Identification yielded 62 TRBV and some 15 TRBJ segments across samples. MiXCR was run by TCRdb on the multiplex PCR reads, yielding one entry per CDR3 protein. What appears here as the V and J calls and clone size reflects TCRdb's work, not the paper's. The sample has 350,000 to 400,000 distinct CDR3 sequences; 15% to 18% are singletons.

Overall study findings and caveats: New patients shared 950 to 1,000 public clonotypes, fewer than the approximately 2,700 shared by persistent patients.

The source of this sequence is a female donor with Graves disease. Sequencing was performed on peripheral blood mononuclear cells (PBMCs), taken at new diagnosis, from a patient treated with antithyroid drugs. V gene TRBV4-1 combines with J gene TRBJ2-3; 8 nucleotides line up with TRBD2. CDR3 region: CASSASRLATDTQYF. CDR3 sequence (DNA): TGCGCCAGCAGCGCTTCTAGACTAGCGACAGATACGCAGTATTTT.